The 23 T cell receptor beta chains below were found in one sample sequenced in a study of shared T cell receptors in the human thymus. Assay used: immunoSEQ multiplex PCR; TCRdb lists only in-frame clones, some missing. Among over 450,000 clones listed, approximately 80% were seen once. This sample also appeared in a second study, on human thymus T cells.

The sequenced material came from thymocytes. These receptors were collected from a boy younger than two with a congenital heart defect.

This clone came up a few times. CDR3 sequence (DNA): TGTGCCAGCAGTCTCCGGACAGGGAAGGGGTTTAGCTCCTACGAGCAGTACTTC. Its protein product is CASSLRTGKGFSSYEQYF. The chain links TRBV28 to TRBJ2-7, with 8 bases fitting TRBD1. Germline V gene sequence: CDR1 MDHEN, CDR2 SYDVKM. V shed 5 bases and J 0 bases; nucleotides not matched to a gene: 15. The CDR3 consists of 18 residues.

In the case of this clone: The same CDR3 is also encoded by other DNA sequences in this sample. CDR3 in DNA: TGTGCCAGCAGCCTCCGGTCGGGGAGCTCCTACGAGCAGTACTTC. Protein: CASSLRSGSSYEQYF. The chain is built from TRBV7-9 and TRBJ2-7; possibly TRBD2 for D (5 bases). CDR3 size: 15 residues. Germline V gene data show CDR1 as SEHNR and CDR2 as FQNEAQ (reference sequence). V was pared by 5 bases and J by 0 bases, with 14 bases between.

The J gene is TRBJ2-4, the V gene TRBV5-4; 7 positions match TRBD1. Germline CDR1 and CDR2: SGHNT and YYREEE (reference sequence). The CDR3 has 19 amino acids. The V segment lost 0 bases and the J segment 2 bases; nucleotides outside the gene matches: 14. CDR3 region: CASSLGPGGRSRTKNIQYF. CDR3 coding DNA: TGTGCCAGCAGCTTGGGCCCAGGGGGTAGAAGTAGGACCAAAAACATTCAGTACTTC.

V is TRBV2 and J is TRBJ2-1, with 12 bases aligning to TRBD2. From germline, CDR1 is SNHLY and CDR2 FYNNEI. CDR3 size: 18 residues. Trimming removed 0 bases from V and 7 bases from J; junction bases left unmatched: 10. CDR3 coding DNA: TGTGCCAGCAGTGAAGCGAAGAGTGACGGACTAGCGGGGAATGAGCAGTTCTTC. The encoded protein is CASSEAKSDGLAGNEQFF.

This chain links TRBV5-1 with TRBJ1-1; 12 nucleotides line up with TRBD1. The CDR3 is 16 residues long. With V trimmed by 4 bases and J by 5 bases, 9 bases remained unmatched. Germline V lookup: CDR1 SGHRS, CDR2 YFSETQ. CDR3 region: CASSKSGTGGWTEAFF. CDR3 coding DNA: TGCGCCAGCAGCAAATCCGGGACAGGGGGCTGGACTGAAGCTTTCTTT. Full variable domain (rest looked up from reference TRBV5-1 and TRBJ1-1): KAGVTQTPRYLIKTRGQQVTLSCSPISGHRSVSWYQQTPGQGLQFLFEYFSETQRNKGNFPGRFSGRQFSNSRSEMNVSTLELGDSALYLCASSKSGTGGWTEAFFGQGTRLTVV.

This clone was seen only a few times. The chain joins TRBV27 to TRBJ2-7, with TRBD2 matching over 7 bases. This CDR3 spans 14 amino acids. In germline, CDR1 is MNHEY, CDR2 SMNVEV (reference sequence). J was trimmed by 5 bases and V by 5 bases; bases with no gene match: 9. CDR3 residues: CASSPRTSPHEQYF. The CDR3 DNA reads as TGTGCCAGCAGTCCCCGGACTAGTCCCCACGAGCAGTACTTC.

This clone was seen a few times. The CDR3 spells CASSSRGAVSSNEQFF. CDR3 sequence (DNA): TGTGCCAGCAGCTCCCGGGGGGCTGTTTCGTCCAATGAGCAGTTCTTC. The chain has TRBV5-4 and TRBJ2-1, with D tentatively TRBD2 (7 bases). There are 16 residues in the CDR3. CDR1 and CDR2 (germline): SGHNT, YYREEE (reference sequence). Deletions cut 3 bases from V and 6 bases from J, with 19 bases between.

This clone was detected only once. The chain joins TRBV5-1 to TRBJ2-4; 9 bases match TRBD2. This CDR3 is 17 amino acids long. J gave up 0 bases and V 2 bases, and 6 bases lay outside the gene matches. Germline V lookup: CDR1 SGHRS, CDR2 YFSETQ. CDR3 nucleotide sequence: TGCGCCAGCAGCTTTGCAGCGGGAGGCGTAGCCAAAAACATTCAGTACTTC. This encodes CASSFAAGGVAKNIQYF.

The chain uses TRBV30 and TRBJ2-4; 9 bases are a match to TRBD2. CDR1 is GTSNPN, CDR2 SVGIG, per germline (reference sequence). Germline trimming cut 0 bases from V and 6 bases from J; bases unmatched to any gene: 12. This CDR3 is 17 amino acids long. For the CDR3, the DNA is TGTGCCTGGAGTGTACGGCAGGCGGGAGGGCCGGGAAACATTCAGTACTTC. Amino acid sequence: CAWSVRQAGGPGNIQYF.

This clone was counted a single time. This chain links TRBV6-7 with TRBJ2-5; the D gene is possibly TRBD2 (5 bases). TRBV6-7 is treated as an ORF (open reading frame) with a function not yet certain. The CDR3 has 16 amino acids. Between the trimmed V and J ends, which lost 10 bases and 4 bases, there was a span of 25 bases. DNA for the CDR3: TGTGCCACCTCTGTGGGTGAGGGTCCGGCGGGAGAGACCCAGTACTTC. Translation gives CATSVGEGPAGETQYF.

The V and J genes are TRBV19 and TRBJ2-6, with D perhaps TRBD2 (9 bases). CDR3 size: 21 residues. Trimming stripped 1 base from V and 0 bases from J, with 22 bases between. Per germline, CDR1 LNHDA and CDR2 SQIVND (reference sequence). The CDR3 loop is CASSIGTGSGRSLSGANVLTF. The DNA of the CDR3 is TGTGCCAGTAGTATAGGGACAGGGAGCGGGAGGTCCCTCTCTGGGGCCAACGTCCTGACTTTC.

Here the CDR3 DNA reads TGTGCCAGTAGTACTCAGGGGGCTAGGGAGACCCAGTACTTC. It yields the protein CASSTQGARETQYF. The J gene is TRBJ2-5, the V gene TRBV19; 8 positions match TRBD1. The J segment lost 5 bases and the V segment lost 4 bases, leaving 6 bases of the junction unmatched. The CDR3 runs to 14 residues. Germline CDR1 and CDR2: LNHDA and SQIVND (reference sequence).

The chain carries TRBV7-6 and TRBJ1-4; 7 bases are shared with TRBD1. Germline V gives CDR1 SGHVS, CDR2 FNYEAQ. V shed 2 bases and J 13 bases; nucleotides not matched to a gene: 25. The CDR3 runs 19 residues. This CDR3 is CASSLSVKGQKLMWAGLFF. The CDR3 DNA is TGTGCCAGCAGCTTATCGGTTAAGGGACAGAAGCTCATGTGGGCTGGACTGTTTTTT.

This clone was detected a few times. The V gene is TRBV7-9, the J gene TRBJ2-5; 13 positions match TRBD2. Germline V gene sequence: CDR1 SEHNR, CDR2 FQNEAQ (reference sequence). The V gene end was trimmed by 6 bases and the J gene end by 5 bases; junction bases not matched to a gene: 15. The CDR3 is 18 residues long. The chain's CDR3 is CASSNTSGREKVAETQYF. The CDR3 bases are TGTGCCAGCAGTAATACTAGCGGGAGGGAGAAAGTAGCGGAGACCCAGTACTTC.

The CDR3 region has the DNA TGTGCCAGCAGAAGGGACACCTACAATGAGCAGTTCTTC. Protein sequence: CASRRDTYNEQFF. J is TRBJ2-1 and V is TRBV5-4; possible D gene TRBD1, 6 bases. CDR1 SGHNT and CDR2 YYREEE come from the germline V gene (reference sequence). This CDR3 is 13 amino acids long. Deletions cut 5 bases from V and 2 bases from J, with 8 bases between. Filled out from reference TRBV5-4 and TRBJ2-1, the complete variable domain reads ETGVTQSPTHLIKTRGQQVTLRCSSQSGHNTVSWYQQALGQGPQFIFQYYREEENGRGNFPPRFSGLQFPNYSSELNVNALELDDSALYLCASRRDTYNEQFFGPGTRLTVL.

The chain links TRBV5-5 to TRBJ2-7; TRBD2 matches at 7 bases. The CDR3 covers 15 residues. CDR1 and CDR2 from the germline V gene are SGHKS and YYEKEE (reference sequence). V lost 0 bases, J lost 1 base, and 4 bases stayed unmatched. The DNA of the CDR3 is TGTGCCAGCAGCTTGGGGCAAGCGGGATCCTACGAGCAGTACTTC. Translating it yields CASSLGQAGSYEQYF. Variable domain in full (rest from reference TRBV5-5 and TRBJ2-7): DAGVTQSPTHLIKTRGQQVTLRCSPISGHKSVSWYQQVLGQGPQFIFQYYEKEERGRGNFPDRFSARQFPNYSSELNVNALLLGDSALYLCASSLGQAGSYEQYFGPGTRLTVT.

This chain connects TRBV4-1 to TRBJ2-7; 10 nucleotides align to TRBD2. Germline loops: CDR1 MGHRA, CDR2 YSYEKL. The CDR3 loop spans 16 amino acids. V gave up 0 bases and J gave up 3 bases; unmatched junction bases: 5. The CDR3 sequence: CASSQDAGTSDYEQYF. CDR3 DNA sequence: TGCGCCAGCAGCCAAGACGCCGGGACTAGCGACTACGAGCAGTACTTC.

This clone was counted between two and nine times. The J gene is TRBJ2-5, the V gene TRBV7-2, with TRBD2 matching over 11 bases. Unmatched junction bases numbered 8, after V lost 2 bases and J lost 0 bases. Germline V gene lookup returns CDR1 SGHTA and CDR2 FQGNSA. This CDR3 spans 18 amino acids. The CDR3 spells CASSLPSSGRPYQETQYF. In nucleotides, the CDR3 is TGTGCCAGCAGCTTACCCTCTAGCGGGAGGCCGTACCAAGAGACCCAGTACTTC.

The genes are TRBV9 and TRBJ2-1; D might be TRBD1 (6 bases). The germline V gene has CDR1 SGDLS and CDR2 YYNGEE. The CDR3 length is 15 residues. V was pared by 0 bases and J by 9 bases, with 16 bases between. The CDR3 protein is CASSVEGGEGGEQFF. The CDR3 DNA reads TGTGCCAGCAGCGTAGAAGGGGGAGAAGGGGGTGAGCAGTTCTTC.

The chain carries TRBV19 and TRBJ2-3; TRBD2 aligns across 8 bases. After removal of 3 bases from V and 1 base from J, the junction contained 15 bases not matched to a gene. The CDR3 is made up of 19 amino acids. Germline CDR1 reads LNHDA; CDR2 reads SQIVND (reference sequence). CDR3 loop: CASSMAGRDDFNRTDTQYF. The DNA of the CDR3 is TGTGCCAGTAGTATGGCCGGGAGGGATGATTTTAACCGCACAGATACGCAGTATTTT.

The chain has TRBV7-9 and TRBJ1-2; D gene ambiguous. CDR3 length equals 18 residues. V lost 5 bases to trimming and J lost 0 bases, with 22 bases between them. Germline lookup yields CDR1 SEHNR and CDR2 FQNEAQ (reference sequence). CDR3 coding DNA: TGTGCCAGCAGCCCCGGGGAGGGCGGGGAATCAGCTAACTATGGCTACACCTTC. Protein sequence: CASSPGEGGESANYGYTF.

V usage is TRBV29-1 and J usage is TRBJ1-1; 7 positions match TRBD1. Germline V gene data show CDR1 as SQVTM and CDR2 as ANQGSEA. Trimming cost V 3 bases and J 2 bases; bases outside gene matches: 9. The CDR3 is 15 amino acids. The CDR3 DNA is TGCAGCGTTGAGCCAACGGGGACAGATAACACTGAAGCTTTCTTT. This sequence encodes CSVEPTGTDNTEAFF.

This clone has only one observation. CDR3 DNA sequence: TGTGCCTGGAGTGGCCCCTCATTTGAGTGGAACTATGGCTACACCTTC. Translating it yields CAWSGPSFEWNYGYTF. The chain has TRBV30 and TRBJ1-2, with unresolved D. From germline, CDR1 is GTSNPN and CDR2 SVGIG (reference sequence). The V end was cut by 1 base, the J end by 2 bases, with 17 bases between. The CDR3 runs to 16 residues.